The clone carrying this T cell receptor beta chain occurred a few times. What it binds is unknown. The sample originates from a study of post-analysis software for immune sequencing data. For the study at large: Several disease courses (relapsing-remitting, secondary progressive and progressive-relapsing) of multiple sclerosis were included.

cDNA libraries for TCR beta contained unique molecular identifiers. T cells, roughly 0.85 to 10 million of them, yielded some 510,000 cDNA molecules. TCRdb re-derived calls from the PCR reads in MiXCR, one entry per CDR3 protein. The sample yields fewer than 900,000 distinct CDR3 sequences, about 45% seen once. Study-wide points: Strong co-clustering by F measure was evident for samples that had been prepared in the same batch.

Sequenced input: blood. The TCR originated in a girl under 18 with multiple sclerosis.

CDR3 region: CASSLVRMGAGETQYF. The CDR3 region has the DNA TGTGCCAGCAGCTTAGTGAGGATGGGGGCCGGGGAGACCCAGTACTTC. The chain joins TRBV7-2 to TRBJ2-5; the D gene is possibly TRBD1 (6 bases). V shed 1 base and J shed 5 bases, with 17 bases lying between them. The CDR3 consists of 16 residues. Per the germline V gene, CDR1 is SGHTA and CDR2 is FQGNSA.